This entry lists 25 T cell receptor beta chains sequenced from one sample in a study of CD8 T cells in ankylosing spondylitis. Findings and limits, study-wide: One TCR beta motif, made up of seven to nine highly homologous variants, appeared characteristic of ankylosing spondylitis blood.

These receptors lack a known antigen. TCRdb called the 5' RACE reads again in MiXCR, with one record for every CDR3 protein. The sample lists around 220,000 distinct CDR3 sequences, approximately 20% seen once, with about 42% in the top ten. Sequencing was done on a sample of blood, either unsorted or a sorted T cell fraction (not recorded which). The source is a male donor with ankylosing spondylitis.

The rearrangement joins TRBV18 to TRBJ2-1; TRBD2 agrees at 12 bases. Germline values: CDR1 KGHSH, CDR2 LQKENI. The V segment lost 4 bases and the J segment 5 bases; nucleotides outside the gene matches: 12. The CDR3 has 18 residues. Here the CDR3 DNA reads TGTGCCAGCTCACTGGGACTAGCGGGCACTCAGCCGGACAATGAGCAGTTCTTC. Translation: CASSLGLAGTQPDNEQFF.

V and J are TRBV12-3 or TRBV12-4 and TRBJ2-1; D might be TRBD2 (5 bases). V gave up 5 bases and J gave up 3 bases, with 17 bases separating them. CDR3 size: 16 residues. The CDR3 region is CASSPTRDLGYNEQFF. As DNA, the CDR3 is TGTGCCAGCAGTCCCACTAGGGATCTGGGCTACAATGAGCAGTTCTTC.

A few counts support this clonotype. A junction end diverges from the germline sequence, so it may reflect a read error. This sequence joins TRBV4-1 and TRBJ1-1; 8 bases match TRBD1. The CDR3 contains 14 residues. Germline-derived CDR1 and CDR2 are MGHRA and YSYEKL. Here the CDR3 reads CASSLDREVFSLRF. CDR3 nucleotide sequence: TGCGCCAGCAGCTTGGACAGGGAAGTTTTCTCGCTTCGGTTT.

V is TRBV28 and J is TRBJ2-3; TRBD1 aligns across 10 bases. Germline loops: CDR1 MDHEN, CDR2 SYDVKM. The CDR3 is 16 residues long. With 4 bases clipped from V and 4 bases from J, the junction kept 8 bases outside the gene matches. This chain's CDR3 is CASSSQGQGYPDTQYF. In DNA, the CDR3 is TGTGCCAGCAGTTCCCAGGGACAGGGGTATCCAGATACGCAGTATTTT.

J is TRBJ1-1 and V is TRBV5-6; D gene ambiguous. Looked up from germline, CDR1 is SGHDT and CDR2 is YYEEEE. CDR3 length equals 13 residues. V was trimmed by 0 bases and J by 4 bases, leaving 7 bases between them. DNA for the CDR3: TGTGCCAGCAGCTTGGCCCCTTCCACTGAAGCTTTCTTT. It encodes CASSLAPSTEAFF.

J is TRBJ2-2 and V is TRBV7-8; no reliable D call. The V gene lost 3 bases and the J gene lost 1 base, with 9 bases spanning the gap. The CDR3 consists of 15 residues. Germline CDR1 and CDR2: SGHVS and FQNEAQ. In nucleotides, the CDR3 is TGTGCCAGCAGCTTTGTAGGCGGGAACACCGGGGAGCTGTTTTTT. This gives the protein CASSFVGGNTGELFF.

This rearrangement joins TRBV27 to TRBJ2-6; no reliable D call. The CDR3 contains 17 residues. CDR1 is MNHEY and CDR2 is SMNVEV in the germline V gene (reference sequence). V lost 4 bases and J 0 bases, leaving 13 bases between the germline ends. The CDR3 bases are TGTGCCAGCAGTTGGTGGGCGCCGGGCTCTGGGGCCAACGTCCTGACTTTC. Translated, it gives CASSWWAPGSGANVLTF.

CDR3 nucleotides: TGTGCCAGCAGTCGGACTACGCCCGCCCGGGAGACCCAGTACTTC. Residues: CASSRTTPARETQYF. The V call is TRBV6-1, the J call TRBJ2-5, with D tentatively TRBD2 (6 bases). Germline V gene data show CDR1 as MNHNS and CDR2 as SASEGT. V was cut by 5 bases and J by 5 bases, with 18 bases left in between. This CDR3 has 15 amino acids.

The chain couples TRBV6-1 to TRBJ2-3; no clear D. V was trimmed by 4 bases and J by 6 bases, leaving 11 bases between them. The germline gives CDR1 MNHNS, CDR2 SASEGT. This CDR3 spans 13 amino acids. The CDR3 nucleotides read TGTGCCAGCAGTGCCCTCCTATCGGATACGCAGTATTTT. Protein: CASSALLSDTQYF.

CDR3 loop: CSARDGLAGVEETQYF. The CDR3 coding sequence is TGCAGTGCTAGAGACGGACTAGCGGGAGTCGAAGAGACCCAGTACTTC. The chain links TRBV20-1 to TRBJ2-5, with 13 bases matching TRBD2. The germline V gene encodes CDR1 DFQATT and CDR2 SNEGSKA (reference sequence). The CDR3 runs 16 residues. Losses at the gene ends were 0 bases for V and 3 bases for J; bases not matched to a gene: 4.

This chain links TRBV27 with TRBJ2-7; TRBD2 is a possible D gene (6 bases). The V end was cut by 6 bases, the J end by 6 bases, with 21 bases between. Germline-derived CDR1 and CDR2 are MNHEY and SMNVEV (reference sequence). The CDR3 loop spans 15 amino acids. The CDR3 nucleotides are TGTGCCAGCAGCCGCGGGGCAGGGATGATCGGCGAGCAGTACTTC. Translation: CASSRGAGMIGEQYF.

This clonotype showed up just a few times. The chain uses TRBV5-1 and TRBJ2-5, with D possibly being TRBD1 (6 bases). Germline V gene lookup returns CDR1 SGHRS and CDR2 YFSETQ. Trimming took off 0 bases at V and 0 bases at J, with 18 bases between the two ends. The CDR3 has 18 amino acids. Here the CDR3 reads CASSLGTADSWYQETQYF. The CDR3 coding sequence is TGCGCCAGCAGCTTGGGGACAGCAGATTCTTGGTACCAAGAGACCCAGTACTTC. The full variable domain, rest sourced from reference TRBV5-1 and TRBJ2-5, is KAGVTQTPRYLIKTRGQQVTLSCSPISGHRSVSWYQQTPGQGLQFLFEYFSETQRNKGNFPGRFSGRQFSNSRSEMNVSTLELGDSALYLCASSLGTADSWYQETQYFGPGTRLLVL.

V usage is TRBV11-2 and J usage is TRBJ1-4; D is ambiguous. V lost 3 bases to trimming and J lost 7 bases, with 12 bases between them. From germline, CDR1 is SGHAT and CDR2 FQNNGV. This CDR3 is 14 amino acids long. The CDR3 reads CASSFFDYGEKLFF. In nucleotides, the CDR3 is TGTGCCAGCAGCTTTTTCGATTATGGTGAAAAACTGTTTTTT.

The sample holds many counts of this clonotype. The rearrangement uses TRBV12-3 or TRBV12-4 and TRBJ2-3; D not certain. This CDR3 is built from 13 residues. The V end lost 3 bases, the J end lost 0 bases, and 4 bases lay between the germline ends. The CDR3 bases are TGTGCCAGCAGTTTTTACAGCACAGATACGCAGTATTTT. This gives the protein CASSFYSTDTQYF.

This clonotype was recorded a few times. The chain couples TRBV14 to TRBJ2-1, with 8 bases identical to TRBD2. Unmatched junction bases numbered 11, after V lost 1 base and J lost 0 bases. Germline values: CDR1 SGHDN, CDR2 FVKESK. This CDR3 comprises 19 residues. CDR3 nucleotide sequence: TGTGCCAGCAGCCAAGGGGTAGCGGGGACATCAAACTCCTACAATGAGCAGTTCTTC. Translating it yields CASSQGVAGTSNSYNEQFF.

This clonotype came up a few times. The chain couples TRBV7-9 to TRBJ1-1; D is uncertain. The V and J ends lost 0 bases and 3 bases respectively, with 8 bases between them. Per the germline V gene, CDR1 is SEHNR and CDR2 is FQNEAQ (reference sequence). This CDR3 comprises 14 residues. The CDR3 nucleotides read TGTGCCAGCAGCTTAGCGCCAAGCGACACTGAAGCTTTCTTT. Amino acid sequence: CASSLAPSDTEAFF.

This clonotype was counted ten times or more. This rearrangement joins TRBV29-1 to TRBJ2-1; D gene uncertain. Deletions cut 5 bases from V and 0 bases from J, with 11 bases between. Germline CDR1 SQVTM, CDR2 ANQGSEA. This CDR3 region has 14 residues. CDR3 sequence: CSVPSWSSYNEQFF. Here the CDR3 DNA reads TGCAGCGTTCCCAGTTGGAGCTCCTACAATGAGCAGTTCTTC.

The chain has TRBV30 and TRBJ2-7, with 8 bases fitting TRBD1. The CDR3 is 13 residues long. The V and J ends lost 1 base and 6 bases, in that order; junction bases with no gene match: 5. The germline CDR1 and CDR2 sequences are GTSNPN and SVGIG (reference sequence). The CDR3 region has the DNA TGTGCCTGGAGTGCGACAGGGGTGAGCGAGCAGTACTTC. Its translation is CAWSATGVSEQYF.

This chain joins TRBV20-1 and TRBJ1-4, with D perhaps TRBD1 (6 bases). With 6 bases removed from V and 2 bases from J, the gap between germline ends came to 31 bases. The CDR3 extends over 20 amino acids. Germline-derived CDR1 and CDR2 are DFQATT and SNEGSKA (reference sequence). The CDR3, as DNA: TGCAGTGCCCCTAAAGCCAACCGGGACACAAAGCCAGTCACTAATGAAAAACTGTTTTTT. Amino acids: CSAPKANRDTKPVTNEKLFF.

This chain joins TRBV30 and TRBJ2-7; D remains unclear. There are 14 residues in the CDR3. Germline values: CDR1 GTSNPN, CDR2 SVGIG (reference sequence). Trimming pared 0 bases from V and 3 bases from J, leaving 12 bases between. The CDR3 coding sequence is TGTGCCTGGAGTGTACTGGACGGCAACTACGAGCAGTACTTC. The encoded protein is CAWSVLDGNYEQYF.

This clonotype was seen once. This chain joins TRBV30 and TRBJ1-1; 11 bases match TRBD1. CDR1 is GTSNPN and CDR2 is SVGIG in the germline V gene (reference sequence). The CDR3 loop spans 14 amino acids. With V trimmed by 4 bases and J by 3 bases, 4 bases remained unmatched. The CDR3 region has the DNA TGTGCCTGGACCCCGGGACAGGGGGACACTGAAGCTTTCTTT. Amino acids: CAWTPGQGDTEAFF.

In this sample, this clonotype turned up many times. The chain carries TRBV5-1 and TRBJ2-1; perhaps TRBD2 as D (9 bases). V shed 3 bases and J shed 4 bases, with 23 bases lying between them. The CDR3 runs 18 residues. Germline loops: CDR1 SGHRS, CDR2 YFSETQ. The CDR3 spells CASSWGQVSSGAYNEQFF. The CDR3 bases are TGCGCCAGCAGCTGGGGACAGGTTTCTAGCGGGGCGTACAATGAGCAGTTCTTC. Looking up the rest from reference TRBV5-1 and TRBJ2-1 gives the full variable domain: KAGVTQTPRYLIKTRGQQVTLSCSPISGHRSVSWYQQTPGQGLQFLFEYFSETQRNKGNFPGRFSGRQFSNSRSEMNVSTLELGDSALYLCASSWGQVSSGAYNEQFFGPGTRLTVL.

This clonotype has a handful of counts. The rearrangement uses TRBV7-8 and TRBJ1-5; D may be TRBD1 (6 bases). CDR3 size: 15 residues. The germline V and J ends were trimmed by 1 base and 1 base, with 8 bases remaining between them. Looked up from germline, CDR1 is SGHVS and CDR2 is FQNEAQ. The CDR3 loop reads CASSLGGGSNQPQHF. For the CDR3, the DNA is TGTGCCAGCAGCTTAGGAGGGGGGAGCAATCAGCCCCAGCATTTT.

This chain joins TRBV5-6 and TRBJ1-2; tentative D call: TRBD1 (6 bases). Germline V gene sequence: CDR1 SGHDT, CDR2 YYEEEE. The CDR3 is 15 amino acids. Trimming left V 4 bases short and J 2 bases short, with 15 bases between. Here the CDR3 reads CASSPGAGVNYGYTF. The CDR3 region has the DNA TGTGCCAGCAGCCCGGGGGCAGGAGTGAACTATGGCTACACCTTC.

Turning to this clonotype: This could be a read error, since a much larger clone is one nucleotide away. The rearrangement links TRBV20-1 to TRBJ1-1, with 7 bases that match TRBD1. The CDR3 is 16 amino acids. Germline CDR1 DFQATT, CDR2 SNEGSKA (reference sequence). J gave up 4 bases and V 7 bases, and 18 bases lay outside the gene matches. The DNA for the CDR3 is TGCAGTGTTTCACACATCCCGGACAGGCTAGCCACTGAAGCTTTCTTT. It is translated as CSVSHIPDRLATEAFF.